This T cell receptor beta chain was identified in a study of Tregs in tolerant kidney transplant recipients. Study information: The nonmyeloablative bone marrow transplants came from related graft donors, with transient mixed chimerism. Findings and caveats of the study: Donor-specific Treg expansion exceeded global Treg expansion in tolerant patients, suggesting antigen drive.

About this clone: What it binds is not known.

The CDR3 spans 13 residues. CDR1 is WNHNN, CDR2 SYGVQD, per germline (reference sequence). Trimming shortened V by 7 bases and J by 2 bases, and 9 bases separated the two germline ends. Unstimulated Tregs (CD4+CD25+CD127-) and CD4+CD25- non-Tregs were sorted from PBMCs. The method was immunoSEQ multiplex PCR; TCRdb's version includes in-frame clones alone and lacks a portion of them. The table has approximately 100,000 clones, 93% seen once; the top ten hold around 0.45%. This rearrangement joins TRBV10-1 to TRBJ2-1, with D unresolved. This TCR was sampled from a human donor who received a combined kidney and bone marrow transplant. The sample here was CD4+ T cells from blood, taken before the transplant. The chain's CDR3 is CASIGGTYNEQFF. In DNA form, the CDR3 reads TGCGCCAGCATCGGCGGCACCTACAATGAGCAGTTCTTC.